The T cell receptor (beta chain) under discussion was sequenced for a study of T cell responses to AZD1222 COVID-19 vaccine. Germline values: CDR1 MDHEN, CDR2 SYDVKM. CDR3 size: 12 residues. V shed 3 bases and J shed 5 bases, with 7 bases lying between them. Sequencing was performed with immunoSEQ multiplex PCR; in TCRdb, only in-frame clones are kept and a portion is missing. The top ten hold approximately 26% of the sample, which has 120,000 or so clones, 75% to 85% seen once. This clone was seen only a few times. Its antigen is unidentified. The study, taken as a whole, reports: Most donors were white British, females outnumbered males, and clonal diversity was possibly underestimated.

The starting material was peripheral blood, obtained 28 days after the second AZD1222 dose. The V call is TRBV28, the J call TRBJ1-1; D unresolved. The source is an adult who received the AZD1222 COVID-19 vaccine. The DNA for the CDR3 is TGTGCCAGCAGTTTGAGGGAGACTGAAGCTTTCTTT. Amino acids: CASSLRETEAFF.